The clone carrying this T cell receptor (beta chain) was picked up many times. The sample belongs to a study of regulatory T cells in long-lasting Graves disease. The time point denotes: newly diagnosed GD, antithyroid drugs for less than 3 months. PBMCs provided the RNA from which the TCR library was made. J gave up 9 bases and V 3 bases, and 13 bases lay outside the gene matches. Germline V lookup: CDR1 SGHDN, CDR2 FVKESK. CDR3 length equals 15 residues. Researchers made TCR beta libraries by using iRepertoire HTBI primers and running Arm-PCR on CDR3 regions. A single record per CDR3 protein comes from TCRdb applying MiXCR to the multiplex PCR reads. The profile shows approximately 300,000 distinct CDR3 sequences, 15% to 20% of them singletons.

The chain is built from TRBV14 and TRBJ2-7, with 8 nucleotides matching TRBD2. Sequences were derived from peripheral blood mononuclear cells (PBMCs), sampled at new diagnosis, from a patient treated with antithyroid drugs. The clonotype originates from a female donor with Graves disease. For the CDR3, the DNA is TGTGCCAGCAGCCATCAGACCGGGACTAGAAAGACGCAGTACTTC. This translates into CASSHQTGTRKTQYF.